This is a list of T cell receptor beta chains from one sample in a study of identical twins. One entry per CDR3 protein, called by TCRdb with MiXCR from the 5' RACE reads. Of hundreds of thousands of distinct CDR3 sequences in the sample, roughly 20% were seen once. This sample was shared with a second study, whose subject was T cells expressing NK-cell markers.

The specimen was PBMCs. The receptors were sampled from a woman in her late teens or twenties in good health. Both conserved end residues are trimmed from each CDR3. The D gene is left open where the match is weak.

.,TRBV6-1,TRBJ2-1,ASSTQRDTPNEQF
TRBD2,TRBV3-1,TRBJ2-3,ATSQEIAGRSTDTQY
.,TRBV20-1,TRBJ2-3,SATKPGGDTQY
.,TRBV12-3/TRBV12-4,TRBJ2-1,ASSLMKGLF
TRBD2,TRBV2,TRBJ2-5,ASSGLAGGLETQY
TRBD1,TRBV6-2/TRBV6-3,TRBJ1-1,ASSSLDRRNTEAF
TRBD1,TRBV7-7,TRBJ2-7,ASSVGTGPYEQY
.,TRBV5-6,TRBJ2-1,ASSLALINEQF
.,TRBV7-9,TRBJ2-7,ASSSTVEQY
TRBD2,TRBV3-1,TRBJ2-7,ASSQTSGGGYEQY
TRBD1,TRBV18,TRBJ2-7,ASSPNRDRVGEQY
.,TRBV9,TRBJ2-3,ASSVAPATDTQY
.,TRBV10-3,TRBJ2-7,ATKTDLGEQY
TRBD1,TRBV12-3/TRBV12-4,TRBJ1-1,ASMRGRTEAF
.,TRBV7-6,TRBJ2-3,ASSYPSFGSRSDTQY
.,TRBV14,TRBJ2-1,ASSTGILNEQF
TRBD1,TRBV12-3/TRBV12-4,TRBJ1-5,ASSGGTGGGQPQH
.,TRBV5-1,TRBJ2-1,ASSLGPAEYNEQF
.,TRBV12-3/TRBV12-4,TRBJ2-4,ASSSRPKNIQY
TRBD2,TRBV18,TRBJ2-1,ASSPPLADYNEQF
.,TRBV29-1,TRBJ2-1,SVAVNNEQF
.,TRBV7-2,TRBJ2-3,ASSLVGGPGADTQY
TRBD2,TRBV6-1,TRBJ2-1,ASSIPGGWNEQF
TRBD1,TRBV5-1,TRBJ1-1,ASNNPGTGTEAF
.,TRBV6-5,TRBJ1-6,ASSYRVDDSPLH
TRBD2,TRBV15,TRBJ2-3,ATSRNPGLEPDTQY
.,TRBV4-2,TRBJ1-2,ASSQSGASNYGYT
.,TRBV24-1,TRBJ2-3,ATSIPGTDTQY
.,TRBV3-1,TRBJ1-2,ASSQGQSLGYT
.,TRBV27,TRBJ1-6,ASSYGRNNSPLH
.,TRBV27,TRBJ2-6,ASTNGGAGANVLT
.,TRBV20-1,TRBJ2-1,SAYSAGSYNEQF
.,TRBV7-9,TRBJ1-2,ASSLGPAGQYPWGYT
TRBD1,TRBV11-2,TRBJ2-1,ASSLRSGGRGSYNEQF
.,TRBV3-1,TRBJ1-1,ASSQVAGITEAF
TRBD1,TRBV5-1,TRBJ1-2,ASSLSPGTGDYGYT
.,TRBV20-1,TRBJ1-1,SASLGHNTEAF
.,TRBV24-1,TRBJ2-5,ATSDATGAETQY
.,TRBV7-9,TRBJ2-1,ASSLGREDNEQF
TRBD1,TRBV6-1,TRBJ2-7,ASRYGDRGLHEQY
TRBD2,TRBV20-1,TRBJ2-1,SRMRGTSGSRNEQF
.,TRBV7-3,TRBJ1-1,ASIPNGGGEAF
.,TRBV27,TRBJ2-1,ASSKNTYGNEQF
.,TRBV6-1,TRBJ2-3,AVGGCHTQY
.,TRBV6-1,TRBJ2-1,ASLLRGAVYNEQF
.,TRBV2,TRBJ2-4,ASSKGVAKNIQY